These 10 T cell receptor beta chains originate from one sample sequenced in a study of OX40 agonist ivuxolimab in advanced cancers. Assay: immunoSEQ multiplex PCR; the TCRdb copy retains only in-frame clones and omits some. The sample has over 80,000 clones, around 78% seen once. Sequenced here: CD4+ or CD8+ T cells sorted from blood, sampled in a trial of the OX40 agonist ivuxolimab. The origin of the receptors is an adult with an advanced solid tumor such as melanoma, head and neck, liver or kidney cancer.

The gene calls are TRBV9 and TRBJ2-2, with D perhaps being TRBD1 or TRBD2 (6 bases each). V was clipped by 5 bases and J by 6 bases, with 17 bases between them. Germline V gives CDR1 SGDLS, CDR2 YYNGEE. This CDR3 is built from 15 residues. The CDR3 loop reads CASRGGQGSAGELFF. CDR3 DNA sequence: TGTGCCAGCAGAGGGGGGCAGGGCAGTGCCGGGGAGCTGTTTTTT.

This clone was counted a single time. The chain has TRBV5-8 and TRBJ2-1, with D possibly TRBD2 on 6 matching bases. The CDR3 length is 14 residues. CDR1 is SGHTS and CDR2 is YDEGEE in the germline V gene. Deletions cut 4 bases from V and 5 bases from J, with 13 bases between. The CDR3 coding sequence is TGTGCCAGCAGCCAGGGACTCATAAACAATGAGCAGTTCTTC. It is translated as CASSQGLINNEQFF. Variable domain in full (rest from reference TRBV5-8 and TRBJ2-1): EAGVTQSPTHLIKTRGQQATLRCSPISGHTSVYWYQQALGLGLQFLLWYDEGEERNRGNFPPRFSGRQFPNYSSELNVNALELEDSALYLCASSQGLINNEQFFGPGTRLTVL.

This clone has just one count. One junction end does not reproduce the germline sequence, and a read error may be involved. The V and J genes are TRBV4-2 and TRBJ2-7; D is unclear. CDR3 length equals 12 residues. From germline, CDR1 is LGHNA and CDR2 YNFKEQ. The CDR3 region is CASSQDLGVRDF. CDR3 nucleotides: TGTGCCAGCAGCCAAGATCTCGGAGTAAGGGACTTC.

Notes on this clone: At the DNA level, this CDR3 is encoded by other sequences in the same sample as well. J is TRBJ1-3 and V is TRBV18; tentative D call: TRBD1 (5 bases). The germline CDR1 and CDR2 sequences are KGHSH and LQKENI. Trimming took off 6 bases at V and 0 bases at J, with 12 bases between the two ends. CDR3 length equals 15 residues. CDR3 DNA sequence: TGTGCCAGCTCTCCGACAGATGACTCTGGAAACACCATATATTTT. Amino acid sequence: CASSPTDDSGNTIYF.

This chain connects TRBV5-1 to TRBJ1-2; unclear D gene. CDR3 size: 11 residues. Germline CDR1 SGHRS, CDR2 YFSETQ. The V gene lost 0 bases and the J gene lost 7 bases, with 4 bases spanning the gap. CDR3 coding DNA: TGCGCCAGCAGCTTGGGAGGTGGCTACACCTTC. Its protein is CASSLGGGYTF. Filled out from reference TRBV5-1 and TRBJ1-2, the complete variable domain reads KAGVTQTPRYLIKTRGQQVTLSCSPISGHRSVSWYQQTPGQGLQFLFEYFSETQRNKGNFPGRFSGRQFSNSRSEMNVSTLELGDSALYLCASSLGGGYTFGSGTRLTVV.

The chain has TRBV2 and TRBJ2-5; D is perhaps TRBD1 (6 bases). V was cut by 1 base and J by 0 bases, with 12 bases left in between. This CDR3 has 16 residues. CDR1 and CDR2 from the germline V gene are SNHLY and FYNNEI. CDR3 DNA: TGTGCCAGCAGTGAAGGGAAAGGACAGCACCAAGAGACCCAGTACTTC. Translated: CASSEGKGQHQETQYF.

The genes are TRBV13 and TRBJ2-5; 10 bases line up with TRBD2. The trim removed 5 bases at V and 7 bases at J, leaving 7 bases unmatched. The CDR3 is 14 residues long. Germline-derived CDR1 and CDR2 are PRHDT and FYEKMQ (reference sequence). The DNA of the CDR3 is TGTGCCAGCAGCCCGGGGACTAGCGTCGGGACCCAGTACTTC. It encodes CASSPGTSVGTQYF. The full variable domain, in which reference TRBV13 and TRBJ2-5 provide the parts outside the CDR3, is AAGVIQSPRHLIKEKRETATLKCYPIPRHDTVYWYQQGPGQDPQFLISFYEKMQSDKGSIPDRFSAQQFSDYHSELNMSSLELGDSALYFCASSPGTSVGTQYFGPGTRLLVL.

On this clone: The sample holds other DNA sequences that translate to the same CDR3. The chain links TRBV7-2 to TRBJ1-3; the D gene is possibly TRBD1 (5 bases). CDR1 is SGHTA and CDR2 is FQGNSA in the germline V gene. The CDR3 extends over 15 amino acids. Trimming stripped 2 bases from V and 0 bases from J, with 8 bases between. CDR3 loop: CASSLRDSSGNTIYF. The CDR3 bases are TGTGCCAGCAGCTTAAGAGACAGCTCTGGAAACACCATATATTTT. Full variable domain (rest looked up from reference TRBV7-2 and TRBJ1-3): GAGVSQSPSNKVTEKGKDVELRCDPISGHTALYWYRQSLGQGLEFLIYFQGNSAPDKSGLPSDRFSAERTGGSVSTLTIQRTQQEDSAVYLCASSLRDSSGNTIYFGEGSWLTVV.

The chain employs TRBV5-1 and TRBJ2-1; 7 bases align to TRBD2. With V trimmed by 4 bases and J by 5 bases, 6 bases remained unmatched. The CDR3 runs to 14 residues. Per the germline V gene, CDR1 is SGHRS and CDR2 is YFSETQ. CDR3 protein: CASSPGGTHNEQFF. DNA of the CDR3: TGCGCCAGCAGCCCCGGGGGGACCCACAATGAGCAGTTCTTC.

This clone was detected a few times. The chain links TRBV11-2 to TRBJ2-7, with 8 bases aligning to TRBD1. The V and J ends lost 5 bases and 3 bases, in that order; junction bases with no gene match: 9. The CDR3 runs 15 residues. The germline CDR1 and CDR2 sequences are SGHAT and FQNNGV. CDR3 sequence reads: CASSPDRDLYYEQYF. Written as DNA, the CDR3 is TGTGCCAGCAGCCCGGACAGGGACCTTTACTACGAGCAGTACTTC. The variable domain in full, completed from reference TRBV11-2 and TRBJ2-7, reads EAGVAQSPRYKIIEKRQSVAFWCNPISGHATLYWYQQILGQGPKLLIQFQNNGVVDDSQLPKDRFSAERLKGVDSTLKIQPAKLEDSAVYLCASSPDRDLYYEQYFGPGTRLTVT.